These 27 T cell receptor beta chains were sequenced from one sample in a study of T cells in Graves' hyperthyroidism and ophthalmopathy. From RNA transcripts, TCR beta CDR3 regions were amplified. TCR CDR3 regions were first amplified by RT-PCR with HTBI primers. TCRdb reprocessed the multiplex PCR reads via MiXCR and lists one record per CDR3 protein. The data show hundreds of thousands of distinct CDR3 sequences, approximately 36% seen once. The sequenced sample consisted of blood. The receptor source for this set is a woman between 40 and 50 years old with Graves' hyperthyroidism.

This sequence joins TRBV2 and TRBJ2-5; possible D gene TRBD2, 6 bases. The tail of the sequence fits TRBJ2-1 better, so the J call may be wrong. CDR3 size: 14 residues. Germline CDR1 and CDR2: SNHLY and FYNNEI. The CDR3: CASSAGGRVNEQFF. The CDR3 DNA reads TGTGCCAGCAGTGCCGGGGGTCGGGTCAATGAGCAGTTCTTC.

This clonotype has more than one count but fewer than ten. This chain connects TRBV5-4 to TRBJ1-2, with 7 nucleotides matching TRBD1. Germline assignment: CDR1 SGHNT and CDR2 YYREEE (reference sequence). The V and J ends lost 0 bases and 4 bases, in that order; junction bases with no gene match: 12. The CDR3 spans 17 residues. This CDR3 reads CASSLGNPGQPFYGYTF. Written as DNA, the CDR3 is TGTGCCAGCAGCTTGGGAAATCCGGGACAGCCGTTCTATGGCTACACCTTC.

The V call is TRBV4-1, the J call TRBJ1-5, with D possibly TRBD1 on 5 matching bases. V was pared by 2 bases and J by 7 bases, with 21 bases between. CDR3 length: 17 amino acids. Germline CDR1 is MGHRA and CDR2 is YSYEKL. CDR3 amino acids: CASSQSNLLGGYQPQHF. In DNA, the CDR3 is TGCGCCAGCAGCCAATCGAACCTCCTTGGGGGATACCAGCCCCAGCATTTT.

CDR3 DNA sequence: TGTGCCAGTAGGCTGACTAGCGGGATTCTCGGGGGCACAGATACGCAGTATTTT. The encoded protein is CASRLTSGILGGTDTQYF. The chain employs TRBV19 and TRBJ2-3, with 11 bases fitting TRBD2. The germline V gene encodes CDR1 LNHDA and CDR2 SQIVND (reference sequence). This CDR3 contains 18 residues. Trimming removed 6 bases from V and 1 base from J; junction bases left unmatched: 12. Variable domain in full (rest from reference TRBV19 and TRBJ2-3): DGGITQSPKYLFRKEGQNVTLSCEQNLNHDAMYWYRQDPGQGLRLIYYSQIVNDFQKGDIAEGYSVSREKKESFPLTVTSAQKNPTAFYLCASRLTSGILGGTDTQYFGPGTRLTVL.

This clonotype was seen many times. The chain combines TRBV7-9 with TRBJ1-6; D ambiguous. V lost 6 bases to trimming and J lost 9 bases, with 12 bases between them. Germline loops: CDR1 SEHNR, CDR2 FQNEAQ (reference sequence). The CDR3 contains 13 residues. The CDR3 protein is CASSRQSSSPLHF. Here the CDR3 DNA reads TGTGCCAGCAGTAGACAAAGTAGTTCACCCCTCCACTTT.

There are many counts of this clonotype. The chain recombines TRBV7-2 with TRBJ1-4; 8 bases map to TRBD1. The CDR3 length is 15 residues. The germline gives CDR1 SGHTA, CDR2 FQGNSA. Trimming removed 4 bases from V and 4 bases from J; junction bases left unmatched: 5. Here the CDR3 DNA reads TGTGCCAGCAGCTATTGGGGACAGGTTAATGAAAAACTGTTTTTT. It specifies CASSYWGQVNEKLFF.

This clonotype was recorded many times. The chain uses TRBV19 and TRBJ1-6; D is perhaps TRBD1 (5 bases). The CDR3 has 14 residues. Germline-derived CDR1 and CDR2 are LNHDA and SQIVND (reference sequence). Trimming stripped 6 bases from V and 13 bases from J, with 19 bases between. The CDR3 DNA reads TGTGCCAGTAGCAGCACACGGGGGAGGACTCCCCTCCACTTT. Translating gives CASSSTRGRTPLHF. Full variable domain (outside the CDR3, taken from reference TRBV19 and TRBJ1-6): DGGITQSPKYLFRKEGQNVTLSCEQNLNHDAMYWYRQDPGQGLRLIYYSQIVNDFQKGDIAEGYSVSREKKESFPLTVTSAQKNPTAFYLCASSSTRGRTPLHFGNGTRLTVT.

This clonotype has only one observation. The genes are TRBV7-2 and TRBJ1-4; D gene uncertain. With 6 bases removed from V and 8 bases from J, the gap between germline ends came to 16 bases. The germline gives CDR1 SGHTA, CDR2 FQGNSA. The length of the CDR3 is 14 residues. DNA for the CDR3: TGTGCCAGCAGTTTAACGGTGCTTCCCGAAAAACTGTTTTTT. It specifies CASSLTVLPEKLFF.

V is TRBV4-1 and J is TRBJ1-1, with D possibly being TRBD1 (5 bases). The CDR3 runs to 15 residues. In germline, CDR1 is MGHRA, CDR2 YSYEKL. The V and J ends lost 3 bases and 1 base respectively, with 12 bases between them. The CDR3 sequence: CASSQSQGRNTEAFF. The CDR3 DNA is TGCGCCAGCAGCCAGAGTCAGGGAAGGAACACTGAAGCTTTCTTT.

This clonotype was seen at least ten times. The chain couples TRBV25-1 to TRBJ1-2, with D tentatively TRBD1 (6 bases). CDR1 and CDR2 from the germline V gene are MGHDK and SYGVNS. This CDR3 spans 11 amino acids. The V and J ends lost 11 bases and 5 bases respectively, with 12 bases between them. This CDR3 reads CAHRGGYGYTF. DNA for the CDR3: TGTGCCCATAGGGGGGGATATGGCTACACCTTC.

J is TRBJ1-2 and V is TRBV4-3, with unresolved D. The germline V gene encodes CDR1 LGHNA and CDR2 YSLEER. Trimming removed 0 bases from V and 2 bases from J, with 10 bases in between. This CDR3 comprises 15 residues. The CDR3 DNA sequence: TGCGCCAGCAGCCAAGAATTTCAGTCAAACTATGGCTACACCTTC. As protein: CASSQEFQSNYGYTF.

The chain has TRBV20-1 and TRBJ1-1; 7 bases agree with TRBD1. The J segment lost 2 bases and the V segment lost 0 bases, leaving 6 bases of the junction unmatched. Germline V gene lookup returns CDR1 DFQATT and CDR2 SNEGSKA (reference sequence). The CDR3 loop spans 15 amino acids. The CDR3 coding sequence is TGCAGTGCTAGAGATAGAGGGGGCCCAAACACTGAAGCTTTCTTT. Translating it yields CSARDRGGPNTEAFF.

This chain uses TRBV6-5 with TRBJ2-5; 14 bases are shared with TRBD2. The trim removed 4 bases at V and 4 bases at J, leaving 8 bases unmatched. Germline values: CDR1 MNHEY, CDR2 SVGAGI. The CDR3 covers 17 residues. CDR3 residues: CASSSLGTSGSGETQYF. Here the CDR3 DNA reads TGTGCCAGCAGTTCCCTTGGGACTAGCGGGAGTGGAGAGACCCAGTACTTC.

Ten or more counts support this clonotype. The chain combines TRBV10-3 with TRBJ2-5; TRBD1 agrees at 7 bases. This CDR3 is 13 amino acids long. Germline assignment: CDR1 ENHRY and CDR2 SYGVKD. Trimming at V came to 4 bases and at J to 2 bases, leaving 1 base not matched to a gene. The CDR3 nucleotides read TGTGCCATCAGTGGGGGACAGCAAGAGACCCAGTACTTC. This codes for CAISGGQQETQYF.

The CDR3 protein is CASRESRLWPQHF. The CDR3, as DNA: TGTGCCAGCAGGGAAAGTCGGCTGTGGCCCCAGCATTTT. This chain joins TRBV6-1 and TRBJ1-5, with D unclear. With 6 bases removed from V and 9 bases from J, the gap between germline ends came to 15 bases. Germline lookup yields CDR1 MNHNS and CDR2 SASEGT. The CDR3 has 13 residues.

Concerning this clonotype itself: The germline gene is not matched at one end of the junction; a read error may be the cause. The chain links TRBV10-3 to TRBJ1-1; 9 bases agree with TRBD1. The CDR3 has 17 residues. Per germline, CDR1 ENHRY and CDR2 SYGVKD. CDR3 DNA sequence: TGTGCCAGCAGTTACTCGAGCTTCGGGACAGGGAGAGGGGAAGCTTTCTTT. Encoded protein: CASSYSSFGTGRGEAFF.

J is TRBJ1-2 and V is TRBV3-1, with a weak D call TRBD1 (5 bases). The CDR3 is 14 amino acids. Germline loops: CDR1 LGHDT, CDR2 YNNKEL (reference sequence). V lost 2 bases to trimming and J lost 6 bases, with 13 bases between them. The CDR3 is CASSQRRQGHGYTF. The DNA of the CDR3 is TGTGCCAGCAGCCAAAGGAGGCAGGGCCATGGCTACACCTTC. Complete variable domain (other parts from reference TRBV3-1 and TRBJ1-2): DTAVSQTPKYLVTQMGNDKSIKCEQNLGHDTMYWYKQDSKKFLKIMFSYNNKELIINETVPNRFSPKSPDKAHLNLHINSLELGDSAVYFCASSQRRQGHGYTFGSGTRLTVV.

This chain connects TRBV12-3 or TRBV12-4 to TRBJ1-1, with D uncertain. Trimming removed 3 bases at V and 0 bases at J, with 8 bases between. This CDR3 has 14 residues. The CDR3 reads CASSFGWVNTEAFF. DNA for the CDR3: TGTGCCAGCAGTTTTGGGTGGGTGAACACTGAAGCTTTCTTT.

Comment on this clonotype: A read error may explain this, as a much larger clone is one base away. The CDR3 protein is CASHELSYEQYF. The CDR3 bases are TGTGCCAGCCATGAACTATCGTACGAGCAGTACTTC. V usage is TRBV7-2 and J usage is TRBJ2-7; no clear D. CDR1 and CDR2 (germline): SGHTA, FQGNSA. The CDR3 contains 12 residues. V shed 8 bases and J shed 4 bases, with 12 bases lying between them.

This clonotype was recorded at least ten times. This chain links TRBV7-2 with TRBJ1-3; no clear D. V was trimmed by 8 bases and J by 2 bases, leaving 10 bases between them. CDR1 is SGHTA and CDR2 is FQGNSA in the germline V gene. This CDR3 contains 13 residues. CDR3 loop: CASQKITGNTIYF. The CDR3 DNA is TGTGCCAGCCAGAAGATAACTGGAAACACCATATATTTT.

Many counts were recorded for this clonotype. The gene calls are TRBV20-1 and TRBJ1-1; TRBD1 might be the D (6 bases). Between the trimmed V and J ends, which lost 2 bases and 1 base, there was a span of 11 bases. The CDR3 sequence is 14 residues long. Germline V gene sequence: CDR1 DFQATT, CDR2 SNEGSKA (reference sequence). In DNA, the CDR3 is TGCAGTGCTAGACTCGGACAGCCGAACACTGAAGCTTTCTTT. This codes for CSARLGQPNTEAFF.

The chain combines TRBV19 with TRBJ1-2, with 8 bases that match TRBD1. V was pared by 6 bases and J by 0 bases, with 6 bases of the junction left unmatched. This CDR3 spans 15 amino acids. Germline CDR1 LNHDA, CDR2 SQIVND (reference sequence). The CDR3 sequence is CASRTRDRPNYGYTF. The CDR3 nucleotides read TGTGCCAGTAGGACCCGGGACAGGCCTAACTATGGCTACACCTTC. Together with reference TRBV19 and TRBJ1-2, the CDR3 gives the full variable domain: DGGITQSPKYLFRKEGQNVTLSCEQNLNHDAMYWYRQDPGQGLRLIYYSQIVNDFQKGDIAEGYSVSREKKESFPLTVTSAQKNPTAFYLCASRTRDRPNYGYTFGSGTRLTVV.

A note on this clonotype: Mismatch with germline at one junction end may stem from a read error. The rearrangement uses TRBV2 and TRBJ1-1; a possible D gene is TRBD1 (6 bases). The CDR3 covers 13 residues. The germline gives CDR1 SNHLY, CDR2 FYNNEI. This chain's CDR3 is CASSSTGSTEASF. CDR3 in DNA: TGTGCCAGCAGTTCAACAGGGAGTACTGAAGCTTCCTTT.

A remark on this clonotype: A read error may explain this, as a much larger clone is one base away. The chain joins TRBV19 to TRBJ2-7; TRBD1 aligns across 8 bases. Trimming at V came to 9 bases and at J to 2 bases, leaving 9 bases not matched to a gene. The CDR3 has 14 residues. Germline V lookup: CDR1 LNHDA, CDR2 SQIVND (reference sequence). The CDR3, as DNA: TGTGCCAGCGGTTCGGACAGGGTCACCTACGAGCAGTACTTC. Translation: CASGSDRVTYEQYF.

The chain uses TRBV5-8 and TRBJ1-5; 9 nucleotides line up with TRBD1. The CDR3 is 18 residues long. The J segment lost 2 bases and the V segment lost 3 bases, leaving 12 bases of the junction unmatched. Germline V gene sequence: CDR1 SGHTS, CDR2 YDEGEE. In DNA form, the CDR3 reads TGTGCCAGCAGCTACCGGGACAGGGTCAATTCGGGCAATCAGCCCCAGCATTTT. Translating gives CASSYRDRVNSGNQPQHF.

The V gene is TRBV7-8, the J gene TRBJ2-3, with no clear D. CDR1 is SGHVS, CDR2 FQNEAQ, per germline. CDR3 length: 12 residues. The CDR3 loop reads CGTATGTDTQYF. The CDR3 region has the DNA TGTGGTACGGCCACGGGCACAGATACGCAGTATTTT.

V usage is TRBV29-1 and J usage is TRBJ2-7, with 7 positions matching TRBD2. The J segment lost 3 bases and the V segment lost 3 bases, leaving 8 bases of the junction unmatched. Germline V gene lookup returns CDR1 SQVTM and CDR2 ANQGSEA. This CDR3 spans 14 amino acids. The CDR3 region is CSVDDGAGVYEQYF. The CDR3 nucleotides read TGCAGCGTTGACGACGGGGCGGGAGTCTACGAGCAGTACTTC.